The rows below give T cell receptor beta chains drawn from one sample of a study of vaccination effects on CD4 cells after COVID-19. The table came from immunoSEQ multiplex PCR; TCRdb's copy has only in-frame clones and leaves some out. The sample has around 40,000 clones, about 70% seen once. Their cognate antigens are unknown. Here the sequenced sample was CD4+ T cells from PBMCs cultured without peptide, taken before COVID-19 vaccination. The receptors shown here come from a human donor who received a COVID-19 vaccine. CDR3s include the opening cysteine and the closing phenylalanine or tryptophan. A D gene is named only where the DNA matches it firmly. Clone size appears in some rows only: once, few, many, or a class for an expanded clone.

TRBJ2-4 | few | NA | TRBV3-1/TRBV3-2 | CASSQAATEKNIQYF | TGTGCCAGCAGCCAAGCAGCGACTGAAAAAAACATTCAGTACTTC
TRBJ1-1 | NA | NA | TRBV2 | CASSAGANTEAFF | TGTGCCAGCAGCGCAGGAGCCAACACTGAAGCTTTCTTT
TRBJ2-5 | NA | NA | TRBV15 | CATSRDFREETQYF | TGTGCCACCAGCAGAGATTTCCGGGAAGAGACCCAGTACTTC
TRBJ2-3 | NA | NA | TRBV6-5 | CASSYSYASTDTQYF | TGTGCCAGCAGTTACTCGTACGCTAGCACAGATACGCAGTATTTT
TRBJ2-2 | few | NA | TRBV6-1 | CASSDRGVGELFF | TGTGCCAGCAGTGATCGAGGGGTCGGGGAGCTGTTTTTT
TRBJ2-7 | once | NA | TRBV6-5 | CASSYYGDEQYF | TGTGCCAGCAGTTACTACGGGGACGAGCAGTACTTC
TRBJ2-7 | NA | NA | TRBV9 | CASSVDSPAYEQYF | TGTGCCAGCAGCGTAGACAGCCCAGCCTACGAGCAGTACTTC
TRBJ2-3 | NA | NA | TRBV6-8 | CASGETDQVTDTQYF | TGTGCCAGCGGGGAGACAGATCAAGTCACAGATACGCAGTATTTT
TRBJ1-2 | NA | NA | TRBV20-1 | CLGRGGRGYTF | TGCTTGGGGCGGGGCGGTCGTGGCTACACCTTC
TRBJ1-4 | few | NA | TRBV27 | CASSPGGTGEKLFF | TGTGCCAGCAGTCCGGGCGGTACGGGTGAAAAACTGTTTTTT
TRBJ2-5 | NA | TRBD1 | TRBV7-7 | CASSIGTGWDQETQYF | TGTGCCAGCAGCATTGGGACAGGGTGGGACCAAGAGACCCAGTACTTC
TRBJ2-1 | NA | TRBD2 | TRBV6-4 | CASSALTSDGEQFF | TGTGCCAGCAGCGCCTTAACTAGCGACGGTGAGCAGTTCTTC
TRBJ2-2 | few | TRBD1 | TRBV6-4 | CASSDRLRTGSNTGELFF | TGTGCCAGCAGTGACAGACTTCGGACAGGGTCGAACACCGGGGAGCTGTTTTTT
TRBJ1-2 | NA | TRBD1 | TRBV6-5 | CASSYQLTGGKGGYTF | TGTGCCAGCAGTTACCAGCTGACAGGGGGCAAAGGTGGCTACACCTTC
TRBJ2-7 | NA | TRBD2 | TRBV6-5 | CASTPSGRTSYEQYF | TGTGCCAGCACTCCTAGCGGGAGAACCTCCTACGAGCAGTACTTC
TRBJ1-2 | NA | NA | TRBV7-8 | CASSTQEEALLINYGYTF | TGTGCCAGCAGCACACAAGAAGAGGCGCTACTAATTAACTATGGCTACACCTTC
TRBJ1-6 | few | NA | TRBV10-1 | CASSEREDSPLHF | TGCGCCAGCAGTGAGCGTGAGGATTCACCCCTCCACTTT
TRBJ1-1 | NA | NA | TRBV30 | CAWRPPGSQAFF | TGTGCCTGGAGACCTCCGGGGTCTCAAGCTTTCTTT
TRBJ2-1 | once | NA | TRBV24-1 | CATSASDANEQFF | TGTGCCACCAGTGCCAGCGACGCAAATGAGCAGTTCTTC
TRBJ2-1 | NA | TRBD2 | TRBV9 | CASSVGTSGVYEQFF | TGTGCCAGCAGCGTCGGGACTAGCGGGGTTTATGAGCAGTTCTTC
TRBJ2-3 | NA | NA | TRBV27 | CASSFWARRTDTQYF | TGTGCCAGCAGTTTTTGGGCTCGACGCACAGATACGCAGTATTTT
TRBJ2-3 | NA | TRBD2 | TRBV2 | CASSPRAGGRTDTQYF | TGTGCCAGCAGCCCCCGTGCGGGAGGACGCACAGATACGCAGTATTTT
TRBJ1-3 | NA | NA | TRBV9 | CASSAGVAAGNTIYF | TGTGCCAGCAGCGCAGGGGTGGCTGCTGGAAACACCATATATTTT
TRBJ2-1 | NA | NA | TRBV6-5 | CASSYRRGNEQFF | TGTGCCAGCAGTTACCGTCGGGGCAATGAGCAGTTCTTC
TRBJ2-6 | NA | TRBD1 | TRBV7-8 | CASSSTGGPSGANVLTF | TGTGCCAGCAGCTCGACAGGGGGCCCCTCTGGGGCCAACGTCCTGACTTTC
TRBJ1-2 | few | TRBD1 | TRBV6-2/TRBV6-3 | CASSTGGQAHGYTF | TGTGCCAGCAGTACTGGGGGACAGGCGCATGGCTACACCTTC
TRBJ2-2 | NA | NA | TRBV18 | CASSPPWAGGTGELFF | TGTGCCAGCTCACCACCCTGGGCAGGCGGTACCGGGGAGCTGTTTTTT
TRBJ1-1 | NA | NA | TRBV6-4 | CASSDFGSATEAFF | TGTGCCAGCAGTGACTTTGGGTCCGCGACTGAAGCTTTCTTT
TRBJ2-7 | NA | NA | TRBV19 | CASSISRGQTYEQYF | TGTGCCAGTAGTATTAGTCGGGGGCAAACCTACGAGCAGTACTTC
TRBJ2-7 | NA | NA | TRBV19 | CASSTWRSSYEQYF | TGTGCCAGTAGTACGTGGCGGAGCTCCTACGAGCAGTACTTC
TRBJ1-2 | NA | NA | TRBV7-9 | CASSLLDTAYGYTF | TGTGCCAGCAGCTTGCTTGACACTGCCTATGGCTACACCTTC
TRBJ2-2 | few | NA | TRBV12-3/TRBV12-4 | CASRTNTGELFF | TGTGCCAGCAGGACGAACACCGGGGAGCTGTTTTTT
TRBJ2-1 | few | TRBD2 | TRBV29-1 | CSVEVSGGSGEQFF | TGCAGCGTTGAGGTGTCGGGGGGTTCGGGTGAGCAGTTCTTC
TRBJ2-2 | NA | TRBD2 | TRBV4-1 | CASSQPTSGRAQLGELFF | TGCGCCAGCAGCCAACCGACTAGCGGGAGGGCCCAACTCGGGGAGCTGTTTTTT
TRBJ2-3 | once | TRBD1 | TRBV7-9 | CASSLAWTGLSTDTQYF | TGTGCCAGCAGCTTAGCTTGGACAGGACTTAGCACAGATACGCAGTATTTT
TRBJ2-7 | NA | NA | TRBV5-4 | CASSLQGYEQYF | TGTGCCAGCAGTCTTCAGGGTTACGAGCAGTACTTC
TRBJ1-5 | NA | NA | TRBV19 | CASRRRGGHSNQPQHF | TGTGCCAGTAGACGGAGGGGGGGTCATAGCAATCAGCCCCAGCATTTT
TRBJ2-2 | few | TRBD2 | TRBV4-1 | CASSQGGGLAGRNTGELFF | TGCGCCAGCAGCCAAGGGGGGGGACTAGCGGGACGGAACACCGGGGAGCTGTTTTTT
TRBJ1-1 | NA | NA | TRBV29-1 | CSVGGGLWARIGNTEAFF | TGCAGCGTTGGTGGGGGGCTGTGGGCGAGAATAGGGAACACTGAAGCTTTCTTT
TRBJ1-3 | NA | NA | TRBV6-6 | CASSYGSHGGNTIYF | TGTGCCAGCAGTTACGGATCCCATGGTGGAAACACCATATATTTT
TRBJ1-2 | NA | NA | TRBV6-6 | CASSYSSSDRGYTF | TGTGCCAGCAGTTACTCGAGTTCTGATCGTGGCTACACCTTC
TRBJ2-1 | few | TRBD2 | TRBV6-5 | CASRRSGGRYNEQFF | TGTGCCAGCAGGAGGAGCGGGGGCCGCTACAATGAGCAGTTCTTC
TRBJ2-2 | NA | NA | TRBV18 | CASSRDRPRTGELFF | TGTGCCAGCTCCCGGGACCGACCTAGGACCGGGGAGCTGTTTTTT
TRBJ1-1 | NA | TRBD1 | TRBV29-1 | CSVAGQGNTEAFF | TGCAGCGTCGCGGGACAGGGGAACACTGAAGCTTTCTTT
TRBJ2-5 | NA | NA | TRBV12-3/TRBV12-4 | CASSFPGETQYF | TGTGCCAGCAGTTTTCCGGGAGAGACCCAGTACTTC
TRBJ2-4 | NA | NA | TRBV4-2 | CASSQEVRLRVAKNIQYF | TGTGCCAGCAGCCAAGAGGTGCGACTGAGGGTCGCCAAAAACATTCAGTACTTC
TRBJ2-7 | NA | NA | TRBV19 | CASSSPGALNFEQYF | TGTGCCAGTAGTTCTCCGGGGGCCCTTAATTTCGAGCAGTACTTC
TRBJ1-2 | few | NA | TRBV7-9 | CASSQSGGTYGYTF | TGTGCCAGCAGCCAGTCGGGAGGGACCTATGGCTACACCTTC
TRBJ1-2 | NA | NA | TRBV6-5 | CASRPSDYGYTF | TGTGCCAGCAGGCCATCCGACTATGGCTACACCTTC
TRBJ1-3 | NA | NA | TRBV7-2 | CASSLEGKGNTIYF | TGTGCCAGCAGCTTAGAGGGAAAGGGAAACACCATATATTTT
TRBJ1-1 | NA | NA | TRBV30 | CAWSPTWDTEAFF | TGTGCCTGGAGTCCGACCTGGGACACTGAAGCTTTCTTT
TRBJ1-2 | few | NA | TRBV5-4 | CASSSAMGGNYGYTF | TGTGCCAGCAGCTCGGCAATGGGGGGGAACTATGGCTACACCTTC
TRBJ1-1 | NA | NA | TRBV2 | CASYILNTEAFF | TGTGCCAGCTATATACTGAACACTGAAGCTTTCTTT